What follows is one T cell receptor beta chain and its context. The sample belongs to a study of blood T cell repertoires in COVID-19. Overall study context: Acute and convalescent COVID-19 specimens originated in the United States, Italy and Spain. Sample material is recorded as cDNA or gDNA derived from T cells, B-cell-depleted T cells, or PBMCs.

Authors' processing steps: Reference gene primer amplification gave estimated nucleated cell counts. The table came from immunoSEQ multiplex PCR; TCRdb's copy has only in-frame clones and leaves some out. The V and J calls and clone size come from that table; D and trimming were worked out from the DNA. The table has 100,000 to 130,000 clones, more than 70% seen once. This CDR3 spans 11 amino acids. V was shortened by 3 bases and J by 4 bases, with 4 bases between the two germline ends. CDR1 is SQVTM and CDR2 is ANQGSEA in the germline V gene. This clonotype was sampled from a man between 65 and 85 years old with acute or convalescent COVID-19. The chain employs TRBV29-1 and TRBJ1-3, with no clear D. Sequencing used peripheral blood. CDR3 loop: CSVERGNTIYF. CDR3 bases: TGCAGCGTTGAGAGGGGAAACACCATATATTTT.